This TCR beta chain was retrieved from a study of blood T cells in healthy people across ages. Study-level findings and limits: Strong correlation linked observed beta diversity and percent naive T cells.

This clonotype appeared a few times. Its specificity is unknown. Germline trimming cut 7 bases from V and 4 bases from J; bases unmatched to any gene: 8. CDR1 and CDR2 (germline): MNHEY, SVGEGT. This CDR3 has 14 amino acids. A second PCR of about 6 to 12 cycles used a sample-barcoded 5' primer and a J-beta primer mix. TCRdb independently ran MiXCR on the 5' RACE reads; one entry per CDR3 protein. The profile shows about 830,000 distinct CDR3 sequences, about 62% of them singletons. Material for sequencing was blood. The receptor was derived from a man younger than 40 in good health. This rearrangement joins TRBV6-2 or TRBV6-3 to TRBJ2-7, with TRBD1 matching over 9 bases. This CDR3 is CASKWDRDSYEQYF. Written as DNA, the CDR3 is TGTGCCAGCAAATGGGACAGGGACTCTTACGAGCAGTACTTC.